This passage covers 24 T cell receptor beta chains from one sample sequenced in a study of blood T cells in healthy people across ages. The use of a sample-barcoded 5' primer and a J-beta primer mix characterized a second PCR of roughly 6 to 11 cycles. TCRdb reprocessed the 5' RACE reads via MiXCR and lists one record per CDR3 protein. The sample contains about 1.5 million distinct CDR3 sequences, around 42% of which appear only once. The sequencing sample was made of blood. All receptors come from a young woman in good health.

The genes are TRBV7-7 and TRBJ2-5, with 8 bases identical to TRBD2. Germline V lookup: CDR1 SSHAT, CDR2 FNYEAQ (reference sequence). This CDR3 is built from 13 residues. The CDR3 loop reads CASGAPYRETQYF. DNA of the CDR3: TGTGCTAGCGGGGCGCCGTACCGAGAGACCCAGTACTTC.

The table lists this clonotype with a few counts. The CDR3 sequence is CTSSQGNEQFF. As DNA, the CDR3 is TGCACCAGCAGCCAAGGCAATGAGCAGTTCTTC. The rearrangement joins TRBV1 to TRBJ2-1. TRBV1 is an annotated pseudogene. CDR3 size: 11 residues.

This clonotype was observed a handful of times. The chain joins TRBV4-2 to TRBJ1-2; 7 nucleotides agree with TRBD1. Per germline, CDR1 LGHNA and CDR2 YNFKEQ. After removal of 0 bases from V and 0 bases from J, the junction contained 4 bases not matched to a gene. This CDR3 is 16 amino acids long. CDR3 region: CASSQEGQNSNYGYTF. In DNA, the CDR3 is TGTGCCAGCAGCCAAGAGGGACAGAACTCTAACTATGGCTACACCTTC.

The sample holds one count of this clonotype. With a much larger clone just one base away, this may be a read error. The CDR3 bases are TGTGCCATCATGCCCGGGACCAGCTCCGACGAGCAGTACTTC. Translating gives CAIMPGTSSDEQYF. The chain employs TRBV10-3 and TRBJ2-7, with D possibly being TRBD1 or TRBD2 (5 bases each). From germline, CDR1 is ENHRY and CDR2 SYGVKD. This CDR3 spans 14 amino acids.

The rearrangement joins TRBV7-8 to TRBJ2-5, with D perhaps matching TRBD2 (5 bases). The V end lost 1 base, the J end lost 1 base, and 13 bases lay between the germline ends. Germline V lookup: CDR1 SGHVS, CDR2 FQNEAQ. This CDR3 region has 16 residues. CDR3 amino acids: CASSLESAVAQETQYF. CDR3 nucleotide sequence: TGTGCCAGCAGCTTAGAGTCAGCGGTAGCCCAAGAGACCCAGTACTTC.

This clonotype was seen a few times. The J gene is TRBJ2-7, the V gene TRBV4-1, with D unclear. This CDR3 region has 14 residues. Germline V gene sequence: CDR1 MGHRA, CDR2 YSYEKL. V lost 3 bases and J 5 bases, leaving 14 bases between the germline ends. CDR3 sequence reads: CASSHADLPHEQYF. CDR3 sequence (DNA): TGCGCCAGCAGCCACGCTGACCTCCCCCACGAGCAGTACTTC.

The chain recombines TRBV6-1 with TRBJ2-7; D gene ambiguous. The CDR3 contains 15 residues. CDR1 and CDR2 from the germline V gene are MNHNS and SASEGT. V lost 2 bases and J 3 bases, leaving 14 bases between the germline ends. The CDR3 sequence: CASSENLDGFYEQYF. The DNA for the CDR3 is TGTGCCAGCAGTGAAAATCTGGACGGCTTCTACGAGCAGTACTTC.

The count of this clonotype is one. CDR3 sequence: CAWSAGRGNTIYF. The DNA for the CDR3 is TGTGCCTGGAGTGCCGGACGGGGAAACACCATATATTTT. The genes are TRBV30 and TRBJ1-3; D ambiguous. V was pared by 1 base and J by 4 bases, with 8 bases between. CDR1 is GTSNPN and CDR2 is SVGIG in the germline V gene (reference sequence). The CDR3 is 13 amino acids.

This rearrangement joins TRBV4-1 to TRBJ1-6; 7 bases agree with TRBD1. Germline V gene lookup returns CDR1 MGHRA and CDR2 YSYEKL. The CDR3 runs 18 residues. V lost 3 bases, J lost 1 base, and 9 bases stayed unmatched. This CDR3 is CASSHPRTGDSYNSPLHF. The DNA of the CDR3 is TGCGCCAGCAGCCATCCAAGAACAGGGGATTCCTATAATTCACCCCTCCACTTT.

CDR3 sequence: CASSLSIRPSSYNEQFF. The CDR3 bases are TGTGCCAGCAGCTTGTCGATCCGGCCTAGCAGTTACAATGAGCAGTTCTTC. The J gene is TRBJ2-1, the V gene TRBV7-2; possible D gene TRBD2, 5 bases. The germline V and J ends were trimmed by 3 bases and 4 bases, with 19 bases remaining between them. The germline gives CDR1 SGHTA, CDR2 FQGNSA. This CDR3 is built from 17 residues.

The CDR3 loop is CASSRGGTSGRIEQYF. DNA for the CDR3: TGTGCCAGCAGCAGGGGCGGGACTAGCGGGAGGATCGAGCAGTACTTC. This rearrangement joins TRBV11-2 to TRBJ2-7; the match to TRBD2 covers 15 bases. Germline V gene lookup returns CDR1 SGHAT and CDR2 FQNNGV. The CDR3 consists of 16 residues. J gave up 6 bases and V 5 bases, and 8 bases lay outside the gene matches.

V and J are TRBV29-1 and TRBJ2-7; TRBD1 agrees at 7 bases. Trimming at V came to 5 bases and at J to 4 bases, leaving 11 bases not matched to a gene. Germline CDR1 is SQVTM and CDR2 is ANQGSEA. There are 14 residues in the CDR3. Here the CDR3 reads CSVCTGTVGYEQYF. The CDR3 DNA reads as TGCAGCGTTTGTACCGGGACAGTAGGATACGAGCAGTACTTC.

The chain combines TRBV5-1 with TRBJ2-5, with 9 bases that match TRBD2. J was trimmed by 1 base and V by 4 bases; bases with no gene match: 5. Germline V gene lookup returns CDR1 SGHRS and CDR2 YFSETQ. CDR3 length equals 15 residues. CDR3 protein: CASSLGTSPQETQYF. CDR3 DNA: TGCGCCAGCAGCCTCGGGACTAGCCCCCAAGAGACCCAGTACTTC.

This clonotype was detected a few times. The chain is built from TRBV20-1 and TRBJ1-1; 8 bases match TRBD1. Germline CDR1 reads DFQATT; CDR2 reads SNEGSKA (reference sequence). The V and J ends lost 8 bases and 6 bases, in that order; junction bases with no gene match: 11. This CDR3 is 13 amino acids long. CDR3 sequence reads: CSPTGATRAEAFF. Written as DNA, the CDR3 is TGCAGTCCGACAGGGGCGACCCGCGCTGAAGCTTTCTTT.

In DNA, the CDR3 is TGTGCCAGCAGTCCCCGGCGAGCGGGAGCCGATGAGCAGTTCTTC. It encodes CASSPRRAGADEQFF. The gene calls are TRBV12-3 or TRBV12-4 and TRBJ2-1; 8 bases align to TRBD2. The V and J ends lost 5 bases and 8 bases, in that order; junction bases with no gene match: 11. This CDR3 has 15 residues.

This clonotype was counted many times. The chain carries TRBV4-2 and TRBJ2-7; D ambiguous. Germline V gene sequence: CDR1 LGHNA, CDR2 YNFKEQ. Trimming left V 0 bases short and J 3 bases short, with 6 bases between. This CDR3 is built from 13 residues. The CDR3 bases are TGTGCCAGCAGCCAAGATACCGTCTACGAGCAGTACTTC. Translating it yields CASSQDTVYEQYF.

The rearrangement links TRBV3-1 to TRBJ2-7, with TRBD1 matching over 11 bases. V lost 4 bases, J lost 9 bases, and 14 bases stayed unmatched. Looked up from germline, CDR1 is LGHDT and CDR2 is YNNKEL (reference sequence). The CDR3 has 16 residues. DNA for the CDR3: TGTGCCAGCAGCCGCCGGACAGGGGGCACTACTGGTTCGCAGTACTTC. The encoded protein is CASSRRTGGTTGSQYF.

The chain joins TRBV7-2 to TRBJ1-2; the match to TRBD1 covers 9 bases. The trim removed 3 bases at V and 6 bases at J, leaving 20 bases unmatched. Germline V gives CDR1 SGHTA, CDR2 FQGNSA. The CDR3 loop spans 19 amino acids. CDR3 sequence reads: CASSFFTLTQGANKDGYTF. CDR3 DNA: TGTGCCAGCAGCTTTTTCACTCTAACACAGGGGGCAAATAAAGATGGCTACACCTTC.

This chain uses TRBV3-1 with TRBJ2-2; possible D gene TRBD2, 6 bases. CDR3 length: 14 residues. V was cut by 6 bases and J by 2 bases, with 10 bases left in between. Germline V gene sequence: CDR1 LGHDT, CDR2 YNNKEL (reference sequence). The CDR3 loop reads CASRLTSNTGELFF. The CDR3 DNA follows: TGTGCCAGCAGACTGACTAGTAACACCGGGGAGCTGTTTTTT.

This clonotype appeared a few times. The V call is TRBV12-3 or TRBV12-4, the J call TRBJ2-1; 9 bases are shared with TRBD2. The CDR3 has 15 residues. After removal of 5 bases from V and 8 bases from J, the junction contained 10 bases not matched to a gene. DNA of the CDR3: TGTGCCAGCAGTAGCGCTAGCGGGGCGGTTTATGAGCAGTTCTTC. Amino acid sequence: CASSSASGAVYEQFF.

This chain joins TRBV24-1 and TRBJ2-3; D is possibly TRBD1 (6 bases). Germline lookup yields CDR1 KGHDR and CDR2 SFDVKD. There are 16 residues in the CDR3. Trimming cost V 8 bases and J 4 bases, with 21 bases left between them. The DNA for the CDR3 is TGTGCCACCACGAAAGGGGCACAAGGGGGTCCAGATACGCAGTATTTT. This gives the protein CATTKGAQGGPDTQYF.

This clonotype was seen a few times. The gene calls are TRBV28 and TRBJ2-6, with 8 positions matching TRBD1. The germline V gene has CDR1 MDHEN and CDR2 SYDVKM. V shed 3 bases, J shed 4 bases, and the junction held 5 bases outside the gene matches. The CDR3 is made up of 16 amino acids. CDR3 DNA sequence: TGTGCCAGCAGTTTGGACAGGGTGGCCGGGGCCAACGTCCTGACTTTC. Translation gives CASSLDRVAGANVLTF.

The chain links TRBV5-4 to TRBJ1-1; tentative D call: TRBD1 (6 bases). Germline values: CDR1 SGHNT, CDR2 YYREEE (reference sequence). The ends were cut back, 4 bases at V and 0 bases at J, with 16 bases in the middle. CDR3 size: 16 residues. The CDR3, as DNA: TGTGCCAGCAGCCCCCAGTTGGACAGCTTGAACACTGAAGCTTTCTTT. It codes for CASSPQLDSLNTEAFF.

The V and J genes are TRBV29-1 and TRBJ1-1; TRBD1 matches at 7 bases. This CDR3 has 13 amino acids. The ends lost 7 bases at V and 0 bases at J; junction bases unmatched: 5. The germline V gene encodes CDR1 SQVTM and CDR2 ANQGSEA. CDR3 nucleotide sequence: TGCAGCGCCGACAGGGTTCTGAACACTGAAGCTTTCTTT. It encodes CSADRVLNTEAFF.